A single sample gave rise to the 10 T cell receptor beta chains below, sequenced in a study of CD8 T cells in ankylosing spondylitis. TCRdb itself ran the 5' RACE reads through MiXCR, one entry per CDR3 protein. The table has 300,000 to 350,000 distinct CDR3 sequences, 14% to 15% seen once. Sequences were obtained from blood, either unsorted or a sorted T cell fraction (not recorded which). These receptors were obtained from a male donor with ankylosing spondylitis or in good health (not recorded which).

This clonotype came up a few times. V and J are TRBV10-1 and TRBJ1-1; unclear D gene. The CDR3 totals 13 residues. The V gene's germline CDR1 is WNHNN and CDR2 SYGVQD (reference sequence). V dropped 3 bases and J dropped 4 bases, with 9 bases sitting between them. CDR3 amino acids: CASSEREFTEAFF. CDR3 sequence (DNA): TGCGCCAGCAGTGAAAGGGAATTCACTGAAGCTTTCTTT.

This clonotype has only a few counts. This sequence joins TRBV5-1 and TRBJ2-1, with TRBD1 identical over 7 bases. CDR3 size: 17 residues. V gave up 0 bases and J gave up 5 bases; unmatched junction bases: 11. Germline CDR1 is SGHRS and CDR2 is YFSETQ. The DNA for the CDR3 is TGCGCCAGCAGCTTGGCCGAAGGGGGCCGGGACAACAATGAGCAGTTCTTC. Translation gives CASSLAEGGRDNNEQFF.

This clonotype was seen only a few times. The gene calls are TRBV6-7 and TRBJ2-3; D possibly corresponds to TRBD1 (5 bases). TRBV6-7 is marked as an open reading frame, function uncertain. The CDR3 is 14 residues long. V was trimmed by 7 bases and J by 5 bases, leaving 16 bases between them. The CDR3 coding sequence is TGTGCCAGCACCTTTATGGATAGGGGAGATACGCAGTATTTT. It yields the protein CASTFMDRGDTQYF.

This chain uses TRBV6-1 with TRBJ1-2; 7 bases align to TRBD1. The junction had 23 bases not matched to a gene; V was cut back by 3 bases and J by 4 bases. This CDR3 comprises 20 residues. Germline V lookup: CDR1 MNHNS, CDR2 SASEGT. This chain's CDR3 is CASSEHPLTGPSGLSYGYTF. CDR3 bases: TGTGCCAGCAGTGAGCACCCCTTGACAGGGCCATCCGGTCTGAGCTATGGCTACACCTTC.

Turning to this clonotype: As the CDR3 is not closed by the conserved phenylalanine or tryptophan, this likely results from a read error. The limits of the CDR3 on the DNA are not certain, so only TCRdb's listed CDR3 is given. The chain combines TRBV7-9 with TRBJ1-1; TRBD1, the table's D call, was not compared with the DNA. Germline V lookup: CDR1 SEHNR, CDR2 FQNEAQ (reference sequence). The CDR3 is 13 residues long, counting both termini. The CDR3 is CASSLEGGTRPDY.

Only a few counts were recorded for this clonotype. This chain connects TRBV6-5 to TRBJ2-1; 9 bases agree with TRBD1. The junction had 3 bases not matched to a gene; V was cut back by 2 bases and J by 4 bases. The CDR3 consists of 15 residues. CDR1 MNHEY and CDR2 SVGAGI come from the germline V gene. The CDR3 is CASSYVGTGYNEQFF. DNA for the CDR3: TGTGCCAGCAGTTACGTGGGGACAGGGTACAATGAGCAGTTCTTC.

This clonotype was detected a few times. V is TRBV4-1 and J is TRBJ2-2; 7 bases line up with TRBD2. The CDR3 loop spans 15 amino acids. After removal of 5 bases from V and 6 bases from J, the junction contained 9 bases not matched to a gene. CDR1 and CDR2 from the germline V gene are MGHRA and YSYEKL. In DNA form, the CDR3 reads TGCGCCAGCAGCGCCGGGACTACTGTATCCGGGGAGCTGTTTTTT. This sequence encodes CASSAGTTVSGELFF.

In its sample, this clonotype was seen a few times. The chain links TRBV20-1 to TRBJ1-2, with 7 nucleotides matching TRBD1. Germline values: CDR1 DFQATT, CDR2 SNEGSKA (reference sequence). J lost 8 bases, V lost 0 bases, and 6 bases had no gene match. The CDR3 length is 13 residues. In DNA form, the CDR3 reads TGCAGTGCTAGAGATAGGGACAGTCGGGGCTACACCTTC. Its translation is CSARDRDSRGYTF.

This chain joins TRBV9 and TRBJ2-5, with TRBD2 matching over 10 bases. CDR3 length: 14 amino acids. Trimming took 0 bases from V and 4 from J; bases not matched to a gene: 0. In germline, CDR1 is SGDLS, CDR2 YYNGEE. CDR3 in amino acids: CASSVGLAGETQYF. The CDR3 DNA follows: TGTGCCAGCAGCGTAGGACTAGCGGGAGAGACCCAGTACTTC.

This clonotype has just a few counts. The chain combines TRBV10-3 with TRBJ1-1, with a weak D call TRBD1 (6 bases). Germline-derived CDR1 and CDR2 are ENHRY and SYGVKD. Trimming took 4 bases from V and 7 from J, leaving 13 bases between them. The CDR3 contains 13 residues. CDR3 sequence reads: CAISGQENDEAFF. As DNA, the CDR3 is TGTGCCATCAGTGGACAGGAAAACGATGAAGCTTTCTTT.